The table lists the clone carrying this TCR beta chain with many counts. Its antigen is undetermined. A junction end diverges from the germline sequence, so it may reflect a read error. This sample is part of a study of CD8+CD57+ T cells in acquired aplastic anemia. Study-wide context: Sorting CD4+ and CD8+ cells gave DNA averaging about 3.3 ug.

Before being chosen for sequencing, patients had shown CD8+CD57+ cell expansion by flow cytometry. Patients were treatment-naive when blood was sampled. Whole-study findings and limits: The same twenty-nine CD8+ CDR3 sequences occurred in patients and in controls. Between patients and controls, CD8+ Simpson's diversity did not vary significantly.

Profiling of TCR beta VDJ combinations and CDR3 sequences used genomic DNA as template. TCRdb recomputed calls from the reads with MiXCR, one row per CDR3 protein. Of some 120,000 distinct CDR3 sequences detected, about 43% appear once; the ten largest clones hold 2.6%. Germline CDR1 MNHEY, CDR2 SMNVEV (reference sequence). CDR3 length: 14 amino acids. The sample comprised sorted CD4+, CD8+, or CD8+CD57+ T cells (not recorded which) from PBMCs. The source of this sequence is a human donor with aplastic anemia. V gene TRBV27 combines with J gene TRBJ2-7; 8 positions agree with TRBD1. The CDR3 here is CASSSDRVSHEQYF. The CDR3 DNA reads as TGTGCCAGCAGCTCGGACAGGGTCTCCCACGAGCAGTACTTC.